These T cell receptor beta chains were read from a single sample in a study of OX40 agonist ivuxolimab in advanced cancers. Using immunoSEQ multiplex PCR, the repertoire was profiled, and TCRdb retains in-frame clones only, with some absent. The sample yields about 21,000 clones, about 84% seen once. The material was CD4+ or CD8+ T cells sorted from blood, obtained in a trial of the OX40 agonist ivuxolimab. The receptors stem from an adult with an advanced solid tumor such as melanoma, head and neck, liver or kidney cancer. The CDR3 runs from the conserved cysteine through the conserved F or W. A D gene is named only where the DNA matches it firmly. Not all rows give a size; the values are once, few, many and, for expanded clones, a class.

TGTGCCAGCAGCTTGGGACTCAATCAGCCCCAGCATTTT | CASSLGLNQPQHF | TRBV13 | - | - | TRBJ1-5
TGTGCCAGCAGTTTTGTCCCGGGTACCCACGAGCAGTACTTC | CASSFVPGTHEQYF | TRBV28 | - | - | TRBJ2-7
TGTGCCAGCACTTCCATCCGGGAAGCTAACTATGGCTACACCTTC | CASTSIREANYGYTF | TRBV21-1 | - | - | TRBJ1-2
TGTGCCAGCAGGACAGGGTCAGGCTACGAGCAGTACTTC | CASRTGSGYEQYF | TRBV11-2 | - | TRBD1 | TRBJ2-7
TGTGCCAGCAGCTTAGCTGGGGCCATAGCCAAAAACATTCAGTACTTC | CASSLAGAIAKNIQYF | TRBV7-9 | - | - | TRBJ2-4
TGTGCCAGCAGCTTGGGCGGGGACTCCTACAATGAGCAGTTCTTC | CASSLGGDSYNEQFF | TRBV5-4 | - | - | TRBJ2-1
TGTGCCAGCAGCGACACAGGGTCTACCGGGGAGCTGTTTTTT | CASSDTGSTGELFF | TRBV7-9 | many | - | TRBJ2-2
TGCGCCAGCAGTGACAGACCGGATGAAGCTTTCTTT | CASSDRPDEAFF | TRBV10-1 | - | - | TRBJ1-1
TGTGCCATCAGTGAGTTAGGGTTGAACACTGAAGCTTTCTTT | CAISELGLNTEAFF | TRBV10-3 | - | - | TRBJ1-1
TGTGCCAGCAGTTACGGGGAGGGGGCCGGGGAGCTGTTTTTT | CASSYGEGAGELFF | TRBV6-5 | - | - | TRBJ2-2
TGTGCCAGCAGCCTAACGACAGGGGGTTCGCTCTACGAGCAGTACTTC | CASSLTTGGSLYEQYF | TRBV13 | - | TRBD1 | TRBJ2-7
TGTGCCAGCAGCGAGGGGCCCCACCCCTACAATGAGCAGTTCTTC | CASSEGPHPYNEQFF | TRBV21-1 | - | - | TRBJ2-1
TGTGCCAGCAGCTCACCGGGACAGAACACCGGGGAGCTGTTTTTT | CASSSPGQNTGELFF | TRBV7-9 | - | - | TRBJ2-2
TGTGCCAGTTCAGGGGACCCTGAAGCTTTCTTT | CASSGDPEAFF | TRBV9 | - | - | TRBJ1-1
TGTGCCAGCAGCTACTCTGGGGGCCAAGAGACCCAGTACTTC | CASSYSGGQETQYF | TRBV13 | - | - | TRBJ2-5
TGTGCCACGCGAAAGGGAGTAACTGAAGCTTTCTTT | CATRKGVTEAFF | TRBV7-9 | few | - | TRBJ1-1
TGTGCCAGCAGCCCCCGGACTAGCGGCTACGAGCAGTACTTC | CASSPRTSGYEQYF | TRBV11-2 | - | TRBD2 | TRBJ2-7
TGCGCCAGCAGCTTGGAGTCCACCGGGGAGCTGTTTTTT | CASSLESTGELFF | TRBV5-1 | - | - | TRBJ2-2
TGCGCCAGCAGCCAAGCCCCCACTAGCGGGGGGCTTACCTACGAGCAGTACTTC | CASSQAPTSGGLTYEQYF | TRBV4-1 | - | TRBD2 | TRBJ2-7
TGTGCCAGCAGCGACAGAGACTACGAGCAGTACTTC | CASSDRDYEQYF | TRBV9 | - | - | TRBJ2-7
TGTGCCAGCAGCTTAGCCGGGACAGGGATCGAAGGATTC | CASSLAGTGIEGF | TRBV7-2 | - | TRBD1 | TRBJ1-2
TGTGCCAGCAGTTCCATAGCGGGGGTCCGGGGAGATACGCAGTATTTT | CASSSIAGVRGDTQYF | TRBV6-5 | - | TRBD2 | TRBJ2-3
TGTGCCAGCAGTCCAGGACTAGCGGGGGACCTCTTCAAGCAGTACTTC | CASSPGLAGDLFKQYF | TRBV27 | - | TRBD2 | TRBJ2-7